This TCR beta chain was recorded in a study of T cells in localized non-small cell lung cancer. General study findings and limits: Appearances in adjacent lung were noted for a median roughly 58 of the top 100 tumor clones.

V gave up 3 bases and J gave up 5 bases, with 16 bases separating them. The CDR3 has 15 amino acids. CDR1 is SGHNT, CDR2 YENEEA, per germline. Assay: immunoSEQ multiplex PCR; the TCRdb copy retains only in-frame clones and omits some. The table lists roughly 2,800 clones, approximately 23% of them singletons. Concerning this clone itself: The antigen is unknown.

Material: lung tumor tissue, obtained before any cancer treatment. The chain couples TRBV11-3 to TRBJ2-5; D might be TRBD1 (6 bases). This TCR was recovered from a male donor older than 55 with stage II lung adenocarcinoma. CDR3 in amino acids: CASSFRQAQSETQYF. The CDR3 bases are TGTGCCAGCAGCTTCAGACAGGCGCAATCGGAGACCCAGTACTTC.